The source of this TCR beta chain is a study of monozygotic twins with cystic fibrosis. This clone was picked up one time. Its antigen is undetermined. The germline V and J ends were trimmed by 0 bases and 7 bases, with 8 bases remaining between them. The CDR3 has 13 amino acids. Germline lookup yields CDR1 SGDLS and CDR2 YYNGEE. Profiled with immunoSEQ multiplex PCR; TCRdb holds only in-frame clones, not every one. The table lists more than 30,000 clones, 96% of them singletons, with 0.15% to 0.2% in the top ten. Findings of the study overall: Monozygotic CF twin pairs shared significantly more nucleotide-identical clonotypes than unrelated CF individuals did. In 13 of 16 pairs, V gene usage was closest to the co-twin's.

The TCR was taken from a girl under 10 years old with cystic fibrosis. The material sequenced was blood. The chain combines TRBV9 with TRBJ2-1; D remains ambiguous. The CDR3 DNA follows: TGTGCCAGCAGCGTAGTGGGGATTAATGAGCAGTTCTTC. Translated, it gives CASSVVGINEQFF.